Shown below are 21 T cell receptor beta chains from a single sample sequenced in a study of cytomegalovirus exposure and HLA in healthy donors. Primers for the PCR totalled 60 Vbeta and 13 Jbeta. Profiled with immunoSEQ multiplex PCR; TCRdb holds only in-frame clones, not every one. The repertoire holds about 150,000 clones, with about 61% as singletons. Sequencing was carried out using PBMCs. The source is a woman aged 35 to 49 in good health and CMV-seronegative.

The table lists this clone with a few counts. In nucleotides, the CDR3 is TGCGCCAGCAGCCAACTACCACTACAGGACGGCTATGGCTACACCTTC. Translated, it gives CASSQLPLQDGYGYTF. The chain employs TRBV4-1 and TRBJ1-2; tentative D call: TRBD1 (5 bases). Germline CDR1 and CDR2: MGHRA and YSYEKL. Deletions cut 2 bases from V and 4 bases from J, with 17 bases between. This CDR3 is 16 amino acids long.

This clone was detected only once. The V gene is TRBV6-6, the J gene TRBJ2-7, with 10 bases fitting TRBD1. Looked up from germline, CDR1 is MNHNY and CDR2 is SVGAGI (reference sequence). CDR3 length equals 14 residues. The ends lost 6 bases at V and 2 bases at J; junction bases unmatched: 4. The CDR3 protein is CASSYGQGAYEQYF. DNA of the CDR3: TGTGCCAGCAGCTACGGACAGGGGGCCTACGAGCAGTACTTC.

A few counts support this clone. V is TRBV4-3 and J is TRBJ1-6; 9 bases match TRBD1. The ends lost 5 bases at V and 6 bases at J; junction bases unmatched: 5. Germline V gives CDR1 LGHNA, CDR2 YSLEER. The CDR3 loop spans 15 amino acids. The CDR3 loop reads CASSLQGAGNSPLHF. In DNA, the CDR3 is TGCGCCAGCAGCTTACAGGGGGCGGGTAATTCACCCCTCCACTTT.

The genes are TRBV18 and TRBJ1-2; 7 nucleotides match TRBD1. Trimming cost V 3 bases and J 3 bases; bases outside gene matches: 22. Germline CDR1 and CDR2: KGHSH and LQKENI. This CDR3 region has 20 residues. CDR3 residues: CASSPIRGDMTGRPYYGYTF. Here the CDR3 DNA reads TGTGCCAGCTCACCTATCCGGGGTGATATGACAGGGAGACCTTACTATGGCTACACCTTC. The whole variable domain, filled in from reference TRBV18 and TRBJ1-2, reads NAGVMQNPRHLVRRRGQEARLRCSPMKGHSHVYWYRQLPEEGLKFMVYLQKENIIDESGMPKERFSAEFPKEGPSILRIQQVVRGDSAAYFCASSPIRGDMTGRPYYGYTFGSGTRLTVV.

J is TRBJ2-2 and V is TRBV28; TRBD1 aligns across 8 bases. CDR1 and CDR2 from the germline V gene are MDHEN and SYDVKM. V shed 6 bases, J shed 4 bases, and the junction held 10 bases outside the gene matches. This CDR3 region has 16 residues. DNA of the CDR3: TGTGCCAGCAGCCTAGCAGGGGGCAGCGTCACCGGGGAGCTGTTTTTT. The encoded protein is CASSLAGGSVTGELFF.

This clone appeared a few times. This CDR3 reads CASYFDRVSGNTIYF. The CDR3 DNA is TGTGCCAGCTATTTCGACAGGGTCTCTGGAAACACCATATATTTT. The chain couples TRBV6-1 to TRBJ1-3, with 7 bases that match TRBD1. Germline CDR1 and CDR2: MNHNS and SASEGT. The V segment lost 8 bases and the J segment 0 bases; nucleotides outside the gene matches: 7. The CDR3 contains 15 residues.

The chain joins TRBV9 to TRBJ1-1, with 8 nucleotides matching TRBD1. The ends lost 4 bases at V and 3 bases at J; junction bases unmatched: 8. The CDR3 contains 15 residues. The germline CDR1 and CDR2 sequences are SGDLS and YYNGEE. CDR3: CASSPRGRGDTEAFF. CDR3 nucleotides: TGTGCCAGCAGCCCCAGGGGGCGAGGGGACACTGAAGCTTTCTTT.

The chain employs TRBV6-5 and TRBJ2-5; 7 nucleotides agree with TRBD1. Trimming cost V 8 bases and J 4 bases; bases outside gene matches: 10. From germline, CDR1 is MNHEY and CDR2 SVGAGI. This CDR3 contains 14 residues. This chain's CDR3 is CASEETGLGETQYF. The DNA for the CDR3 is TGTGCCAGCGAGGAGACAGGGCTGGGAGAGACCCAGTACTTC.

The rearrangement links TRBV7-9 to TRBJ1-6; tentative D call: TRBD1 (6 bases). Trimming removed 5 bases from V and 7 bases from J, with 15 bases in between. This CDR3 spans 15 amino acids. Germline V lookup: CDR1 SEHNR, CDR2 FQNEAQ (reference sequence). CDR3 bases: TGTGCCAGCAGCCCAGCCGCCAGGGGCAATTCACCCCTCCACTTT. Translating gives CASSPAARGNSPLHF.

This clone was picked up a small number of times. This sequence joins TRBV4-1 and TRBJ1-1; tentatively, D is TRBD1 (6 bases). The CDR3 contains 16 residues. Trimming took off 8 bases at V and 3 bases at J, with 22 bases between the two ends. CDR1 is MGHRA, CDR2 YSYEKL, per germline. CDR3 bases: TGCGCCAGCGCCAGGGGAGGGGGAGTGAAGGACACTGAAGCTTTCTTT. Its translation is CASARGGGVKDTEAFF.

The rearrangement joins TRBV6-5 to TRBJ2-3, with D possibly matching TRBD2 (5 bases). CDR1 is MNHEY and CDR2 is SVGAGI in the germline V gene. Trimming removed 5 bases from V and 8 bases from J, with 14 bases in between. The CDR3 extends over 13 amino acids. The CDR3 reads CASSPGSMGTQYF. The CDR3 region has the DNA TGTGCCAGCAGTCCGGGGTCGATGGGTACGCAGTATTTT.

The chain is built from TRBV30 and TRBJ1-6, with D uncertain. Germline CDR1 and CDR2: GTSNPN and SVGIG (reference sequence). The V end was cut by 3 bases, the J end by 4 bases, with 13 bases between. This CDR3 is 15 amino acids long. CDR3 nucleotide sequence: TGTGCCTGGAGGAGGTGGGAGTATTATAATTCACCCCTCCACTTT. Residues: CAWRRWEYYNSPLHF.

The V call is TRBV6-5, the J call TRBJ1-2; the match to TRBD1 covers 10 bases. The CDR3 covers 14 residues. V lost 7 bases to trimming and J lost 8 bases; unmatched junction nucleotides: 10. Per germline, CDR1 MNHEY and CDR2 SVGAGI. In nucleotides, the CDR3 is TGTGCCAGCACTAATACCGGGACAGGGGACGGCTACACCTTC. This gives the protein CASTNTGTGDGYTF.

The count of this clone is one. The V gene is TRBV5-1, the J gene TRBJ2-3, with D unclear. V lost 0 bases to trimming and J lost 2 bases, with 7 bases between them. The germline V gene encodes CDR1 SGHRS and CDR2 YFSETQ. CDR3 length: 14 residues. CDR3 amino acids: CASSLGDITDTQYF. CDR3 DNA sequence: TGCGCCAGCAGCTTGGGCGACATCACAGATACGCAGTATTTT.

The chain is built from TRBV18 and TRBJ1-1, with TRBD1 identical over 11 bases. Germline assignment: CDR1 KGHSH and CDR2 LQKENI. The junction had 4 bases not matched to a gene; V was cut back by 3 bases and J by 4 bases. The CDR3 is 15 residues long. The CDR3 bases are TGTGCCAGCTCACCCCGGACAGGGGGCTCCACTGAAGCTTTCTTT. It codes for CASSPRTGGSTEAFF.

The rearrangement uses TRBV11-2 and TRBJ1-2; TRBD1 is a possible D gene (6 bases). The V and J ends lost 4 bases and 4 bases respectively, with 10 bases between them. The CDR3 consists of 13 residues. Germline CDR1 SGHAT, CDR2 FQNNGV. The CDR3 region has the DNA TGTGCCAGCAGCTCGACAGGACCCTATGGCTACACCTTC. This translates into CASSSTGPYGYTF. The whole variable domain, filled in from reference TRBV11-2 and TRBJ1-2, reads EAGVAQSPRYKIIEKRQSVAFWCNPISGHATLYWYQQILGQGPKLLIQFQNNGVVDDSQLPKDRFSAERLKGVDSTLKIQPAKLEDSAVYLCASSSTGPYGYTFGSGTRLTVV.

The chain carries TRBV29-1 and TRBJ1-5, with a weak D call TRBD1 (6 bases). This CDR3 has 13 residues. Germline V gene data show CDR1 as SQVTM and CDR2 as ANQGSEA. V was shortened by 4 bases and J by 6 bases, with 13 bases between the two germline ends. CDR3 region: CSVGAGAGQPQHF. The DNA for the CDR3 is TGCAGCGTTGGGGCGGGGGCTGGTCAGCCCCAGCATTTT.

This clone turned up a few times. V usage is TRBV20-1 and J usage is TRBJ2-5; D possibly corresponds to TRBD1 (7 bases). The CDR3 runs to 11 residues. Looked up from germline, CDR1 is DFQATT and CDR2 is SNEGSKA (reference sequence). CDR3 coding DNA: TGCAGATTGGAGGGCCAGGGGGTGCAGTACTTC. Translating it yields CRLEGQGVQYF.

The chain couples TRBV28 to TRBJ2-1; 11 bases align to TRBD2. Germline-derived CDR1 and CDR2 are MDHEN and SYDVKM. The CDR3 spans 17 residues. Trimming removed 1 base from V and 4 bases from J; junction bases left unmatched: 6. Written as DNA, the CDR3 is TGTGCCAGCAGTTTATCCTTCGGGACTAGCGGTTACAATGAGCAGTTCTTC. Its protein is CASSLSFGTSGYNEQFF. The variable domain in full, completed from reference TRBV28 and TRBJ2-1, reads DVKVTQSSRYLVKRTGEKVFLECVQDMDHENMFWYRQDPGLGLRLIYFSYDVKMKEKGDIPEGYSVSREKKERFSLILESASTNQTSMYLCASSLSFGTSGYNEQFFGPGTRLTVL.

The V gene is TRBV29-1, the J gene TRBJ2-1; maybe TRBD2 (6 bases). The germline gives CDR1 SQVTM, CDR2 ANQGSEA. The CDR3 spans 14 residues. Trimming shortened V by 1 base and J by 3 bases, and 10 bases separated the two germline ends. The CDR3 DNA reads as TGCAGCGTTGAAGGCTGGGGAGGCTACAATGAGCAGTTCTTC. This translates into CSVEGWGGYNEQFF.

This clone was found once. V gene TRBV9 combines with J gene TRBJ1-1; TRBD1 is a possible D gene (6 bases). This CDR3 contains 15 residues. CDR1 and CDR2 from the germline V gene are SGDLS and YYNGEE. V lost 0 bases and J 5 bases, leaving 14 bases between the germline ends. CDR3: CASSVGGGAGTEAFF. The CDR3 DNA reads TGTGCCAGCAGCGTAGGCGGGGGCGCGGGGACTGAAGCTTTCTTT.